A single sample is the source of the 13 T cell receptor beta chains below, sequenced in a study of T cells in Graves' hyperthyroidism and ophthalmopathy. The CDR3 regions of TCR beta were amplified from RNA transcripts. Initially, a first-round RT-PCR of the TCR CDR3 employed the HTBI primer set. TCRdb reprocessed the multiplex PCR reads with MiXCR, giving one entry per CDR3 protein. The sample contains about 690,000 distinct CDR3 sequences, 15% to 20% of which appear only once. The specimen was blood. The receptor set was obtained from a man aged 50 to 59 with Graves' hyperthyroidism.

This clonotype was found many times. The rearrangement joins TRBV2 to TRBJ2-5; 10 nucleotides agree with TRBD2. V lost 3 bases, J lost 9 bases, and 16 bases stayed unmatched. The germline V gene encodes CDR1 SNHLY and CDR2 FYNNEI. The CDR3 sequence is 17 residues long. The CDR3 nucleotides read TGTGCCAGCAGTGAGAGGGGGACTAGCGCCCAGGGGGGAGCCCAGTACTTC. Translation gives CASSERGTSAQGGAQYF.

This clonotype was seen many times. The genes are TRBV6-6 and TRBJ1-3, with D possibly being TRBD1 (5 bases). V gave up 2 bases and J gave up 1 base, with 6 bases separating them. Germline V CDR1 and CDR2: MNHNY, SVGAGI (reference sequence). This CDR3 is 14 amino acids long. This chain's CDR3 is CASSYGGSGNTIYF. As DNA, the CDR3 is TGTGCCAGCAGTTACGGGGGGTCTGGAAACACCATATATTTT.

The CDR3 coding sequence is TGTGCCAGTAGTAACGGACAGGGGGCCTCCTACGAGCAGTACTTC. It yields the protein CASSNGQGASYEQYF. The chain uses TRBV19 and TRBJ2-7, with 11 bases matching TRBD1. Per the germline V gene, CDR1 is LNHDA and CDR2 is SQIVND (reference sequence). The CDR3 is made up of 15 amino acids. Germline trimming cut 4 bases from V and 0 bases from J; bases unmatched to any gene: 2.

The table lists this clonotype with many counts. The chain carries TRBV28 and TRBJ2-7; weak D call: TRBD1 (6 bases). V was trimmed by 3 bases and J by 7 bases, leaving 16 bases between them. Per the germline V gene, CDR1 is MDHEN and CDR2 is SYDVKM. The CDR3 spans 14 residues. This CDR3 reads CASSFRQGMWEQYF. In nucleotides, the CDR3 is TGTGCCAGCAGTTTTAGGCAGGGGATGTGGGAGCAGTACTTC.

This clonotype was observed at least ten times. The chain uses TRBV28 and TRBJ2-2, with D perhaps TRBD1 or TRBD2 (5 bases each). V was pared by 2 bases and J by 3 bases, with 16 bases between. The CDR3 covers 17 residues. The germline gives CDR1 MDHEN, CDR2 SYDVKM. Written as DNA, the CDR3 is TGTGCCAGCAGTTTAACCGGGACCGGCGATTACACCGGGGAGCTGTTTTTT. Its protein product is CASSLTGTGDYTGELFF.

This chain connects TRBV3-1 to TRBJ2-5; 8 nucleotides agree with TRBD2. Germline CDR1 LGHDT, CDR2 YNNKEL (reference sequence). This CDR3 is built from 16 residues. Germline trimming cut 1 base from V and 4 bases from J; bases unmatched to any gene: 8. The CDR3 DNA reads as TGTGCCAGCAGCCAAGGCCTGACTAGCGTGATAGAGACCCAGTACTTC. Its protein is CASSQGLTSVIETQYF.

This clonotype was counted at least ten times. The chain combines TRBV11-3 with TRBJ1-5; no reliable D call. The CDR3 has 14 amino acids. CDR1 is SGHNT, CDR2 YENEEA, per germline. Trimming stripped 5 bases from V and 6 bases from J, with 14 bases between. The CDR3 loop reads CASSPDVAPQPQHF. In nucleotides, the CDR3 is TGTGCCAGCAGCCCTGACGTAGCTCCTCAGCCCCAGCATTTT. Full variable domain (remainder filled in from reference TRBV11-3 and TRBJ1-5): EAGVVQSPRYKIIEKKQPVAFWCNPISGHNTLYWYLQNLGQGPELLIRYENEEAVDDSQLPKDRFSAERLKGVDSTLKIQPAELGDSAVYLCASSPDVAPQPQHFGDGTRLSIL.

This clonotype was detected ten times or more. V usage is TRBV2 and J usage is TRBJ2-5; 7 bases fit TRBD1. Germline loops: CDR1 SNHLY, CDR2 FYNNEI. After removal of 4 bases from V and 1 base from J, the junction contained 0 bases not matched to a gene. The CDR3 totals 13 residues. In DNA form, the CDR3 reads TGTGCCAGCAGTGGACAGGGCCAAGAGACCCAGTACTTC. Protein: CASSGQGQETQYF. Using reference TRBV2 and TRBJ2-5 for the parts outside the CDR3, the full variable domain is EPEVTQTPSHQVTQMGQEVILRCVPISNHLYFYWYRQILGQKVEFLVSFYNNEISEKSEIFDDQFSVERPDGSNFTLKIRSTKLEDSAMYFCASSGQGQETQYFGPGTRLLVL.

In its sample, this clonotype was seen many times. This rearrangement joins TRBV30 to TRBJ2-7; D gene unclear. With 3 bases removed from V and 5 bases from J, the gap between germline ends came to 14 bases. The CDR3 consists of 13 residues. Per the germline V gene, CDR1 is GTSNPN and CDR2 is SVGIG (reference sequence). The CDR3 reads CAWSFTGSHEQYF. DNA of the CDR3: TGTGCCTGGAGCTTCACCGGTTCACACGAGCAGTACTTC. Variable domain in full (rest from reference TRBV30 and TRBJ2-7): SQTIHQWPATLVQPVGSPLSLECTVEGTSNPNLYWYRQAAGRGLQLLFYSVGIGQISSEVPQNLSASRPQDRQFILSSKKLLLSDSGFYLCAWSFTGSHEQYFGPGTRLTVT.

This clonotype was found many times. The chain is built from TRBV28 and TRBJ2-7; 10 bases match TRBD2. The trim removed 8 bases at V and 3 bases at J, leaving 7 bases unmatched. CDR3 length: 14 amino acids. Germline values: CDR1 MDHEN, CDR2 SYDVKM. Here the CDR3 reads CASGVTSGFYEQYF. CDR3 nucleotides: TGTGCCAGCGGAGTGACTAGCGGGTTCTACGAGCAGTACTTC.

This clonotype was seen a few times. This chain links TRBV6-1 with TRBJ2-6; D is possibly TRBD1 (5 bases). CDR1 is MNHNS and CDR2 is SASEGT in the germline V gene. This CDR3 has 16 amino acids. Trimming stripped 5 bases from V and 2 bases from J, with 13 bases between. The CDR3 reads CASSSHRSAGANVLTF. CDR3 bases: TGTGCCAGCAGTTCCCACAGGTCGGCTGGGGCCAACGTCCTGACTTTC.

This clonotype was observed at least ten times. The rearrangement links TRBV28 to TRBJ1-4; 7 positions agree with TRBD1. The germline gives CDR1 MDHEN, CDR2 SYDVKM. This CDR3 is 14 amino acids long. The J segment lost 7 bases and the V segment lost 3 bases, leaving 5 bases of the junction unmatched. Here the CDR3 reads CASSFDRVGEKLFF. The CDR3 DNA reads as TGTGCCAGCAGTTTCGACAGGGTGGGTGAAAAACTGTTTTTT.

In its sample, this clonotype was seen many times. CDR3 in amino acids: CASSSGLAGAEQFF. CDR3 nucleotide sequence: TGTGCCAGCAGCTCGGGACTAGCGGGAGCTGAGCAGTTCTTC. The J gene is TRBJ2-1, the V gene TRBV7-2, with 14 bases aligning to TRBD2. The V and J ends lost 4 bases and 9 bases, in that order; junction bases with no gene match: 2. Germline loops: CDR1 SGHTA, CDR2 FQGNSA. This CDR3 has 14 amino acids.